This T cell receptor (beta chain) was captured in a study of CD39 and CD103 CD8 tumor-infiltrating T cells. Clones were sequenced by immunoSEQ multiplex PCR, and TCRdb holds only the in-frame ones, with some missing. The sample carries about 7,400 clones, around 66% recorded once. Germline lookup yields CDR1 SGHNT and CDR2 YENEEA. V was cut by 1 base and J by 7 bases, with 8 bases left in between. The CDR3 is made up of 13 amino acids. Negative selection enriched T cells; tumor-infiltrating lymphocyte samples also used EpCAM beads. CD8+CD4-CD45RA- cells, CCR7-positive or negative, formed the memory CD8 sort.

The TCR originated in a human donor with head and neck squamous cell carcinoma. J is TRBJ2-1 and V is TRBV11-3, with D hard to call. The sample comprised CD8+ T cells sorted from blood. Subset specified: total memory CD8 T cells (CD45RA-CCR7+/-) from blood or uninvolved lymph node. The CDR3 nucleotides are TGTGCCAGCAGCTTAGCGTCCGAGAATGAGCAGTTCTTC. It yields the protein CASSLASENEQFF.